This is a list of T cell receptor beta chains from one sample in a study of blood T cell repertoires in COVID-19. The table came from immunoSEQ multiplex PCR; TCRdb's copy has only in-frame clones and leaves some out. Of roughly 380,000 clones listed, around nine tenths are singletons. Sequenced sample: peripheral blood. The receptors were sampled from a woman in her thirties or forties with COVID-19, enrolled during active disease. Each CDR3 is given with its conserved first and last residue.

cdr3_aa,v_call,j_call
CSAPVGDQRETQYF,TRBV29-1,TRBJ2-5
CASSEEGDRANSPLHF,TRBV2,TRBJ1-6
CAWGGANEQYF,TRBV30,TRBJ2-7
CASSSGGRMNTEAFF,TRBV28,TRBJ1-1
CASSSVLAGYEQYF,TRBV18,TRBJ2-7
CASSESRSGGVYGYTF,TRBV25-1,TRBJ1-2
CASSKVVAANYGYTF,TRBV21-1,TRBJ1-2
CASRPGARIRFQPQHF,TRBV28,TRBJ1-5
CASSHRVEGVAGGFTGELFF,TRBV6-6,TRBJ2-2
CASSLFTQGDYGYTF,TRBV7-6,TRBJ1-2
CASSFSPGTGEEDTEAFF,TRBV5-1,TRBJ1-1
CASRPGTTSYNEQFF,TRBV28,TRBJ2-1
CASSLKSSLSNTGELFF,TRBV7-2,TRBJ2-2
CASSPSSDYGYTF,TRBV5-1,TRBJ1-2
CASRTDAGSSYNEQFF,TRBV7-2,TRBJ2-1
CAISVKQIYEQYF,TRBV10-3,TRBJ2-7
CASSQGSESYGYTF,TRBV7-2,TRBJ1-2
CASSQFGGPLYEQYF,TRBV14,TRBJ2-7
CASSLGRGRGTEAFF,TRBV11-2,TRBJ1-1
CASSLLEKIHLHF,TRBV28,TRBJ1-6
CASSPARGEAFF,TRBV18,TRBJ1-1
CASSVGGTTLYEQFF,TRBV7-9,TRBJ2-1
CASSPRFGSHSVFRTPGTQYF,TRBV28,TRBJ2-3
CATSIAGYEQYF,TRBV15,TRBJ2-7
CASSRSGTGNSPLHF,TRBV28,TRBJ1-6
CASSPPGQLYGYTF,TRBV28,TRBJ1-2
CAFPGQEERNIQYF,TRBV7-9,TRBJ2-4
CASSGRRGGLSRTGNTIYF,TRBV2,TRBJ1-3
CASSYAGAAGNTIYF,TRBV6-5,TRBJ1-3
CATAGPPGAGNTIYF,TRBV15,TRBJ1-3
CASSLTAGEIYEQYF,TRBV7-3,TRBJ2-7
CASSMTGAQETQYF,TRBV5-1,TRBJ2-5
CASSLGGTGVDTQYF,TRBV5-1,TRBJ2-3
CATSSEGGGYTEAFF,TRBV15,TRBJ1-1
CASSLSGASPGNEQFF,TRBV27,TRBJ2-1
CASSGLAGSEQFF,TRBV7-3,TRBJ2-1
CASSLAPDQPQHF,TRBV7-7,TRBJ1-5
CASSYSRLAGDNEQFF,TRBV6-5,TRBJ2-1
CASSFQGHPVGNTIYF,TRBV28,TRBJ1-3
CASSLGGLGSSYEQYF,TRBV5-1,TRBJ2-7
CAWSVGIGGPQHF,TRBV30,TRBJ1-5
CASTSWGGDTQYF,TRBV28,TRBJ2-3
CSAGGGQGRGDTQYF,TRBV29-1,TRBJ2-3
CASTATASNTGELFF,TRBV5-1,TRBJ2-2
CASSSASLNSPLHF,TRBV6-5,TRBJ1-6
CSVVTGGVYTEAFF,TRBV29-1,TRBJ1-1
CASSDPRGLGYGYTF,TRBV25-1,TRBJ1-2
CASSQGQQTYEQYF,TRBV4-1,TRBJ2-7
CAIGGGPYEQYF,TRBV10-3,TRBJ2-7
CASSEARGSGGEQYF,TRBV2,TRBJ2-7
CASSQGGQGSDTEAFF,TRBV4-3,TRBJ1-1
CASCSGRREQYF,TRBV2,TRBJ2-7
CAWSVGGAESPLHF,TRBV30,TRBJ1-6
CASRRGTGEQFF,TRBV12-3/TRBV12-4,TRBJ2-1
CASSLVAGANYGYTF,TRBV7-9,TRBJ1-2
CASSSAPGNTEAFF,TRBV19,TRBJ1-1
CASSPRIDQPQHF,TRBV7-2,TRBJ1-5
CASSLDRGGTYEQYF,TRBV7-6,TRBJ2-7
CASKTDPGGYGYTF,TRBV7-2,TRBJ1-2